The rows below give T cell receptor beta chains drawn from one sample of a study of cytomegalovirus exposure and HLA in healthy donors. Profiling relied on immunoSEQ multiplex PCR, and the TCRdb table lists in-frame clones only, not all of them. The sample yields under 150,000 clones, around 90% seen once. The sequenced material came from PBMCs. These receptors all come from a young man in good health and CMV-seropositive. CDR3s include the opening cysteine and the closing phenylalanine or tryptophan. A D gene is named only where the DNA matches it firmly. Size values are once, few and many counts, or a class for expanded clones, and some rows have none.

abundance | j_gene | d_gene | v_gene | CDR3nt | CDR3aa
- | TRBJ2-5 | - | TRBV29-1 | TGCAGCGTTGAGGTCGACAGGGTGGGGTCGGGGGTAAGGACCCAGTACTTC | CSVEVDRVGSGVRTQYF
- | TRBJ1-1 | - | TRBV2 | TGTGCCAGCAGGCAAGGGGGAGTGAACACTGAAGCTTTCTTT | CASRQGGVNTEAFF
once | TRBJ1-3 | - | TRBV11-3 | TGTGCCAGCAGCCCAGGGGCCGGTAGCTCTGGAAACACCATATATTTT | CASSPGAGSSGNTIYF
- | TRBJ1-1 | - | TRBV5-4 | TGTGCCAGCAGCCCTAGACAGGTGGCGAACACTGAAGCTTTCTTT | CASSPRQVANTEAFF
- | TRBJ1-2 | TRBD1 | TRBV4-1 | TGCGCCAGCAGCCAAGACGGACAGGGGGACTATGGCTACACCTTC | CASSQDGQGDYGYTF
once | TRBJ2-1 | - | TRBV11-2 | TGTGCCAGCAGCTTTGGAGAGAATGAGCAGTTCTTC | CASSFGENEQFF
- | TRBJ1-3 | - | TRBV11-2 | TGTGCCAGCAGCTCCAACCAGGGACACTACTCTGGAAACACCATATATTTT | CASSSNQGHYSGNTIYF
- | TRBJ2-1 | - | TRBV18 | TGTGCCAGCTCACCCCCCGTGGCAAATGAGCAGTTCTTC | CASSPPVANEQFF
- | TRBJ2-1 | TRBD1 | TRBV14 | TGTGCCAGCAGTCAATGGGACAGGGACTACAATGAGCAGTTCTTC | CASSQWDRDYNEQFF
- | TRBJ2-7 | TRBD1 | TRBV7-9 | TGTGCCAGCACCCCCCGGTCAGGGGGCATTTACGAGCAGTACTTC | CASTPRSGGIYEQYF
- | TRBJ2-2 | - | TRBV2 | TGTGCCAGCAGTGCTCGACAGAGCACCGGGGAGCTGTTTTTT | CASSARQSTGELFF
- | TRBJ2-5 | - | TRBV7-9 | TGTGCCAGCAGCTTAAGGTTTGACAGGAAAAACCAAGAGACCCAGTACTTC | CASSLRFDRKNQETQYF
- | TRBJ2-7 | TRBD1 | TRBV29-1 | TGCAGCGCCAGACAGGGCTACGAGCAGTACTTC | CSARQGYEQYF
few | TRBJ1-2 | TRBD1 | TRBV5-1 | TGCGCCAGCAGCTTGAACAGGGGCGGTGGCTACACCTTC | CASSLNRGGGYTF
- | TRBJ2-2 | TRBD1 | TRBV10-3 | TGTGCCATCAGTAAGTCACCGGGACAGGGAGAGCGTACCGGGGAGCTGTTTTTT | CAISKSPGQGERTGELFF
- | TRBJ2-2 | TRBD2 | TRBV18 | TGTGCCAGCTCACCAAATAGCGGGAGGTCCACCGGGGAGCTGTTTTTT | CASSPNSGRSTGELFF
- | TRBJ2-7 | TRBD2 | TRBV15 | TGTGCCACCTCGACGGGGGGACTTCCCCACGAGCAGTACTTC | CATSTGGLPHEQYF
- | TRBJ2-7 | - | TRBV11-2 | TGTGCCAGCAGCTTAGACCCCTCCCCGGGTACCTACGAGCAGTACTTC | CASSLDPSPGTYEQYF
- | TRBJ2-1 | TRBD2 | TRBV7-9 | TGTGCCAGCAGCTCGGGACTAGCGGCTCACAATGAGCAGTTCTTC | CASSSGLAAHNEQFF
- | TRBJ1-1 | - | TRBV15 | TGTGCCACCAGCAGTGGGGGGGCTTCGCCTGAAGCTTTCTTT | CATSSGGASPEAFF
- | TRBJ1-3 | - | TRBV9 | TGTGCCAGCAGCGTAGCCGGCTCTGGAAACACCATATATTTT | CASSVAGSGNTIYF
once | TRBJ1-2 | TRBD1 | TRBV5-5 | TGTGCCAGCAGCTTGGCCCAGGGGGGTTATGGCTACACCTTC | CASSLAQGGYGYTF
- | TRBJ1-3 | - | TRBV11-2 | TGTGCCAGCAGCTTAACAGGAAACACCATATATTTT | CASSLTGNTIYF
- | TRBJ1-5 | - | TRBV6-1 | TGTGCCAGCAGAAGGGACAAAAACAATCAGCCCCAGCATTTT | CASRRDKNNQPQHF
- | TRBJ1-1 | - | TRBV6-1 | TGTGCCAGCAGTGAAGGTGGCATACCGAACACTGAAGCTTTCTTT | CASSEGGIPNTEAFF
- | TRBJ1-5 | TRBD1 | TRBV28 | TGTGCCAGCAGTCGAGGACAGGGGGCCACTCAGCCCCAGCATTTT | CASSRGQGATQPQHF
- | TRBJ1-1 | TRBD1 | TRBV7-6 | TGTGCCAGCAGCGTCGACAGGGGGAACACTGAAGCTTTCTTT | CASSVDRGNTEAFF
- | TRBJ2-1 | TRBD2 | TRBV29-1 | TGCAGCGTGCCCGATGGGACTAGCGGACTTACTAGCTCCTACAATGAGCAGTTCTTC | CSVPDGTSGLTSSYNEQFF
few | TRBJ2-1 | TRBD2 | TRBV4-2 | TGTGCCAGCAGCCAACTAGCGGGAGGGTACAATGAGCAGTTCTTC | CASSQLAGGYNEQFF
- | TRBJ1-1 | - | TRBV7-8 | TGTGCCAGCAGCCAGGACAGGAACACTGAAGCTTTCTTT | CASSQDRNTEAFF
- | TRBJ2-7 | TRBD2 | TRBV4-2 | TGTGCCAGCACCACAGAAGGACTAGCGGGAGAGCTGGACTTC | CASTTEGLAGELDF
- | TRBJ2-1 | - | TRBV5-1 | TGCGCCAGCAGCTTGGGATGGACTAATTCGGACAATGAGCAGTTCTTC | CASSLGWTNSDNEQFF
few | TRBJ2-7 | - | TRBV27 | TGTGCCAGCAGTTCCGGGTCATCCTACGAGCAGTACTTC | CASSSGSSYEQYF
- | TRBJ2-7 | - | TRBV6-5 | TGTGCCAGCAGTTATACGCGGGGTATCCACGAGCAGTACTTC | CASSYTRGIHEQYF
once | TRBJ1-5 | TRBD1 | TRBV7-2 | TGTGCCAGCAGCTTATCCCGAACAGGGGGCACGCCCCAGCATTTT | CASSLSRTGGTPQHF
- | TRBJ1-1 | TRBD1 | TRBV6-1 | TGTGCCAGCAGTGTGGGACAGCTGAACACTGAAGCTTTCTTT | CASSVGQLNTEAFF
- | TRBJ2-7 | - | TRBV6-5 | TGTGCCAGCAGTTACTCTGCAGGGTTCTACGAGCAGTACTTC | CASSYSAGFYEQYF
once | TRBJ2-1 | TRBD2 | TRBV10-3 | TGTGCCATCAGTGAGTCGAATAGCGGGGGTCGCAATGAGCAGTTCTTC | CAISESNSGGRNEQFF
- | TRBJ2-7 | - | TRBV5-5 | TGTGCCAGCAGCTCCCCTCTTGCAGGGAACTACGAGCAGTACTTC | CASSSPLAGNYEQYF
- | TRBJ2-7 | TRBD2 | TRBV5-1 | TGCGCCAGCAGCGCCCGTTTACTAGCGGTTACCTACGAGCAGTACTTC | CASSARLLAVTYEQYF
- | TRBJ1-3 | - | TRBV18 | TGTGCCAGCTCCTTTGCAGGGAACTCTGGAAACACCATATATTTT | CASSFAGNSGNTIYF
- | TRBJ1-1 | - | TRBV7-6 | TGTGCCAGCAGCCCCCAGGGCACTGAAGCTTTCTTT | CASSPQGTEAFF
few | TRBJ2-7 | - | TRBV10-2 | TGCGCCAGCAGCTTACCATGGGGACACTACGAGCAGTACTTC | CASSLPWGHYEQYF
few | TRBJ1-2 | TRBD1 | TRBV5-6 | TGTGCCAGCAGCTTGGCCTTTACAGGGGTCCATGGCTACACCTTC | CASSLAFTGVHGYTF
once | TRBJ1-5 | - | TRBV30 | TGTGCCTGGAGTAGGGGACTTAACAATCAGCCCCAGCATTTT | CAWSRGLNNQPQHF
few | TRBJ2-6 | TRBD2 | TRBV19 | TGTGCCAGTAGTCGGGAGGGGGTTAGGTCTGGGGCCAACGTCCTGACTTTC | CASSREGVRSGANVLTF
- | TRBJ2-5 | - | TRBV18 | TGTGCCAGCTCACGACCTGCGGGAAGGGAGACCCAGTACTTC | CASSRPAGRETQYF
many | TRBJ2-2 | TRBD1 | TRBV29-1 | TGCAGTGACCGGGACAGGGAGGCCGGGGAGCTGTTTTTT | CSDRDREAGELFF
- | TRBJ1-1 | TRBD1 | TRBV7-6 | TGTGCCAGCAGCCCGGACAGGGGGTTAGACACTGAAGCTTTCTTT | CASSPDRGLDTEAFF
- | TRBJ1-5 | - | TRBV15 | TGTGCCACCAGCAGAGAGTACGGGAGCAATCAGCCCCAGCATTTT | CATSREYGSNQPQHF
- | TRBJ1-5 | TRBD1 | TRBV6-5 | TGTGCCAGCAGTTCTGGGACAGGGATCAATCAGCCCCAGCATTTT | CASSSGTGINQPQHF
- | TRBJ2-1 | - | TRBV2 | TGTGCCAGCAGTGAAGCGATGGAGAATGAGCAGTTCTTC | CASSEAMENEQFF
- | TRBJ2-7 | - | TRBV2 | TGTGCCAGCAGTGAACGGGGTAATCCTATCGAGCAGTACTTC | CASSERGNPIEQYF
once | TRBJ1-5 | - | TRBV29-1 | TGCAGCGCCCTCCCAGGGGGCAATCAGCCCCAGCATTTT | CSALPGGNQPQHF